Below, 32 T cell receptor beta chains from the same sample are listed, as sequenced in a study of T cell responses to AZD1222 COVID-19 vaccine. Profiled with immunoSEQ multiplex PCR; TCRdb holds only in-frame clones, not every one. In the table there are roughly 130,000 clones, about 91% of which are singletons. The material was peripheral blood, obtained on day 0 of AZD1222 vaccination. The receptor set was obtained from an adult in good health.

CDR3 sequence (DNA): TGTGCTAGTGGTTTGACGACGGGGACAGGGGCCAATGAGCAGTTCTTC. Translation: CASGLTTGTGANEQFF. The genes are TRBV12-5 and TRBJ2-1, with 10 nucleotides matching TRBD1. Germline values: CDR1 LGHNT, CDR2 FRNRAP. The CDR3 sequence is 16 residues long. Losses at the gene ends were 2 bases for V and 6 bases for J; bases not matched to a gene: 7. Using reference TRBV12-5 and TRBJ2-1 for the parts outside the CDR3, the full variable domain is DARVTQTPRHKVTEMGQEVTMRCQPILGHNTVFWYRQTMMQGLELLAYFRNRAPLDDSGMPKDRFSAEMPDATLATLKIQPSEPRDSAVYFCASGLTTGTGANEQFFGPGTRLTVL.

Here the CDR3 DNA reads TGTGCCAGCAGCCGGGTATACAATGAGCAGTTCTTC. As protein: CASSRVYNEQFF. The J gene is TRBJ2-1, the V gene TRBV25-1; D is unresolved. Trimming took off 6 bases at V and 4 bases at J, with 7 bases between the two ends. The CDR3 is 12 amino acids. Germline values: CDR1 MGHDK, CDR2 SYGVNS.

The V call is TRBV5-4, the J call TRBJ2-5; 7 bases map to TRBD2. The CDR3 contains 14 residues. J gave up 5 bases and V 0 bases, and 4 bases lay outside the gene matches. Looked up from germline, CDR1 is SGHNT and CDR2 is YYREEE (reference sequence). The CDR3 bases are TGTGCCAGCAGCTTGGATACTAGCGTGGAGACCCAGTACTTC. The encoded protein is CASSLDTSVETQYF.

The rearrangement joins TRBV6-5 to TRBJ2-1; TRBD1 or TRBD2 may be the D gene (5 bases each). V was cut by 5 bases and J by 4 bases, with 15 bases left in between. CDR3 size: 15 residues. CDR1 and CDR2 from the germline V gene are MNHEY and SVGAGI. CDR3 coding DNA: TGTGCCAGCAGTACTGGGACGGGCGAGTACAATGAGCAGTTCTTC. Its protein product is CASSTGTGEYNEQFF.

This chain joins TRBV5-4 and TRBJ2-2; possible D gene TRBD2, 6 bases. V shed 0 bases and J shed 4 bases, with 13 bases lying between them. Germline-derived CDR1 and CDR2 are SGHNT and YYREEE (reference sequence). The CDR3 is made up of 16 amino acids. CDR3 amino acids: CASSLEAGRSTGELFF. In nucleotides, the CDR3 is TGTGCCAGCAGCTTGGAGGCGGGACGTAGCACCGGGGAGCTGTTTTTT.

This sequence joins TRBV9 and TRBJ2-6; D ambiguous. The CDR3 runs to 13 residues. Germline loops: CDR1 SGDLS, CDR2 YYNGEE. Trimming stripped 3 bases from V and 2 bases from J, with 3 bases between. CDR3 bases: TGTGCCAGCAGCGATGCTGGGGCCAACGTCCTGACTTTC. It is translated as CASSDAGANVLTF. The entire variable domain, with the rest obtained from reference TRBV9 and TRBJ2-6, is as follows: DSGVTQTPKHLITATGQRVTLRCSPRSGDLSVYWYQQSLDQGLQFLIQYYNGEERAKGNILERFSAQQFPDLHSELNLSSLELGDSALYFCASSDAGANVLTFGAGSRLTVL.

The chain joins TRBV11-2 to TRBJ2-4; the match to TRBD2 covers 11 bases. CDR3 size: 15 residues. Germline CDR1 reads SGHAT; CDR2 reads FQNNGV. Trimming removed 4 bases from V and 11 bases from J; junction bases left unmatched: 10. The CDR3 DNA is TGTGCCAGCAGCTCCGGACTAGCGGGCGGGTGGGTTCAGTACTTC. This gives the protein CASSSGLAGGWVQYF.

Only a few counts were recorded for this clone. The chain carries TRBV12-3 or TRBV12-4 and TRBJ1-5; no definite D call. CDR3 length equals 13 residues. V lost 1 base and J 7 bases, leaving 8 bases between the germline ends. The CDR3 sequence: CASSLGPRQPQHF. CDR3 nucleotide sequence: TGTGCCAGCAGTTTAGGACCGCGGCAGCCCCAGCATTTT.

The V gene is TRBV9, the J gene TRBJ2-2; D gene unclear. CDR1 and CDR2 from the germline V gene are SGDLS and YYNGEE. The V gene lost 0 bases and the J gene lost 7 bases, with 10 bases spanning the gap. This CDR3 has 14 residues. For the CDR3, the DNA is TGTGCCAGCAGCGTAGCGGTGGTCAGCGGGGAGCTGTTTTTT. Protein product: CASSVAVVSGELFF.

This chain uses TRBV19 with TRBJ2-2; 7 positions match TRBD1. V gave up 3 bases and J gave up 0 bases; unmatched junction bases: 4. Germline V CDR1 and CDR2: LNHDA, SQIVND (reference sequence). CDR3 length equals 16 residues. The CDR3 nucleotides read TGTGCCAGTAGTATGGTGACAGGGCCGAACACCGGGGAGCTGTTTTTT. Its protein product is CASSMVTGPNTGELFF.

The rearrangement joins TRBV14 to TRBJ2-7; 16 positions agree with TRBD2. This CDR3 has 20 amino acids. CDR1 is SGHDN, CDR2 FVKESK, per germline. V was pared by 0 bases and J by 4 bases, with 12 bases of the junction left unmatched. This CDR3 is CASSQDRSGTSGRAGYEQYF. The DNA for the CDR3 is TGTGCCAGCAGCCAAGATCGTTCAGGGACTAGCGGGAGGGCCGGATACGAGCAGTACTTC.

The CDR3 region has the DNA TGTGCCAGCGGTGACTCTGGGGCCAACGTCCTGACTTTC. Translation: CASGDSGANVLTF. This rearrangement joins TRBV5-6 to TRBJ2-6, with D hard to call. Trimming took 7 bases from V and 0 from J, leaving 5 bases between them. The CDR3 is 13 residues long. Germline V lookup: CDR1 SGHDT, CDR2 YYEEEE.

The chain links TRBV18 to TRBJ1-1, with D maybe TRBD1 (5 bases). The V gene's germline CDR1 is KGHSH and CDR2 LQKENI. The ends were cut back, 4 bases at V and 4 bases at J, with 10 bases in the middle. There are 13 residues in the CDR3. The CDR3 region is CASSRQGATEAFF. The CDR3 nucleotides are TGTGCCAGCTCACGGCAAGGGGCCACTGAAGCTTTCTTT.

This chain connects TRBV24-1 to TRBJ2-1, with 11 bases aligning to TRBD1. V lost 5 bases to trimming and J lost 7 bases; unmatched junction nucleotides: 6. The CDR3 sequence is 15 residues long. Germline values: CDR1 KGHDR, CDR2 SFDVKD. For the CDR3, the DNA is TGTGCCACCAGTGCGGGACAGGGGGTAAGGAATGAGCAGTTCTTC. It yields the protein CATSAGQGVRNEQFF.

Written as DNA, the CDR3 is TGTGCCAGCAGGACAGGTCCGAACACCGGGGAGCTGTTTTTT. It is translated as CASRTGPNTGELFF. The V gene is TRBV27, the J gene TRBJ2-2, with D maybe TRBD1 (6 bases). V lost 6 bases and J 0 bases, leaving 8 bases between the germline ends. The CDR3 is made up of 14 amino acids. Per the germline V gene, CDR1 is MNHEY and CDR2 is SMNVEV (reference sequence).

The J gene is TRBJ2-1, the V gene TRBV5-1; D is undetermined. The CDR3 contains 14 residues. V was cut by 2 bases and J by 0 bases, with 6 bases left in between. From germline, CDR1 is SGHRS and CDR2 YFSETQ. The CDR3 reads CASSFADSYNEQFF. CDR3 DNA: TGCGCCAGCAGCTTTGCGGACTCCTACAATGAGCAGTTCTTC.

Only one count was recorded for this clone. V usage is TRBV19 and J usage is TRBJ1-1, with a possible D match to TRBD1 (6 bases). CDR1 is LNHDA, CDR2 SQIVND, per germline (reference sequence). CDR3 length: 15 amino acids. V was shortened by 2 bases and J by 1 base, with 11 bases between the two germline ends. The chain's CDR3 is CASSIWGGANTEAFF. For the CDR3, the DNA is TGTGCCAGTAGTATATGGGGGGGCGCGAACACTGAAGCTTTCTTT.

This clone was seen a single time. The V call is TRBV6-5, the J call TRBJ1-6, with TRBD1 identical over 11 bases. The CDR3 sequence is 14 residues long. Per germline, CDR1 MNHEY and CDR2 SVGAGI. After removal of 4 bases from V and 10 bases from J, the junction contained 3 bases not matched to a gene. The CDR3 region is CASSSGTGGSPLHF. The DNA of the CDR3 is TGTGCCAGCAGTTCCGGGACAGGGGGATCACCCCTCCACTTT.

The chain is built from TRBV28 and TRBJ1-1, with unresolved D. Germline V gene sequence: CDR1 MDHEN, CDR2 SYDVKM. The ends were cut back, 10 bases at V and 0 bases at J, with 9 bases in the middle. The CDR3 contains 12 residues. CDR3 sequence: CATALMNTEAFF. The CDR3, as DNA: TGTGCCACCGCCCTGATGAACACTGAAGCTTTCTTT.

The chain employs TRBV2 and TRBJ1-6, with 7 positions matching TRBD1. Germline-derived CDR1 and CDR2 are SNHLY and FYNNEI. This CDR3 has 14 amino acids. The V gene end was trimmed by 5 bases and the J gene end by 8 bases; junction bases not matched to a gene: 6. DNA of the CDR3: TGTGCCAGCAGTTCCCAGGGGGGGGATTCACCCCTCCACTTT. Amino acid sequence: CASSSQGGDSPLHF.

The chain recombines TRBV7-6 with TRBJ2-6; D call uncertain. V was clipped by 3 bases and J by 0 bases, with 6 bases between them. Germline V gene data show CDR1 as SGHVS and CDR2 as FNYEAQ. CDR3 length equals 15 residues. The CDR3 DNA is TGTGCCAGCAGCTTTGGCGGCTCTGGGGCCAACGTCCTGACTTTC. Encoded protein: CASSFGGSGANVLTF.

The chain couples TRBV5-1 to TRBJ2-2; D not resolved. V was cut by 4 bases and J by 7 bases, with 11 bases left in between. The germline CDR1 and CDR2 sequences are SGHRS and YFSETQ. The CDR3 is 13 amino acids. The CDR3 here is CASSLGSVGELFF. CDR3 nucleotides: TGCGCCAGCAGCCTAGGCAGCGTCGGGGAGCTGTTTTTT.

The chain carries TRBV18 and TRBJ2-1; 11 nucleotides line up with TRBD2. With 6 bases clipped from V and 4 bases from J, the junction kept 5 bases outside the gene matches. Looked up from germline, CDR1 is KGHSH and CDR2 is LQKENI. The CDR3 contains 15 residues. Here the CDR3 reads CASSAGTSGYNEQFF. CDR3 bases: TGTGCCAGCTCCGCCGGGACTAGCGGTTACAATGAGCAGTTCTTC.

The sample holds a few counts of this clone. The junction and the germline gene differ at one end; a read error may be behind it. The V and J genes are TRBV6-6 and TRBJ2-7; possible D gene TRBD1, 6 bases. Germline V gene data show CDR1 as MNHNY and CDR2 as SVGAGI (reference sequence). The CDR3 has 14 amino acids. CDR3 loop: CASTYPDRPYEQYF. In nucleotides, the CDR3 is TGTGCCAGCACTTACCCGGACAGACCCTACGAGCAGTACTTC.

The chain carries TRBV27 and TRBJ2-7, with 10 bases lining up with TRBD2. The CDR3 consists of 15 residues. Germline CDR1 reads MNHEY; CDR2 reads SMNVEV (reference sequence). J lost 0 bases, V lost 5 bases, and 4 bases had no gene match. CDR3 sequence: CASSISGRSSYEQYF. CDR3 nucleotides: TGTGCCAGCAGTATTAGCGGGAGGAGCTCCTACGAGCAGTACTTC.

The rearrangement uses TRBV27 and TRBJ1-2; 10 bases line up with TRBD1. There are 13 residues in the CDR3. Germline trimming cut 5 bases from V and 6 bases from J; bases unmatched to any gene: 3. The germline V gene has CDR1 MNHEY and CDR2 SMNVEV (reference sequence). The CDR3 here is CASSPGTGDGYTF. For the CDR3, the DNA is TGTGCCAGCAGTCCCGGGACAGGGGATGGCTACACCTTC.

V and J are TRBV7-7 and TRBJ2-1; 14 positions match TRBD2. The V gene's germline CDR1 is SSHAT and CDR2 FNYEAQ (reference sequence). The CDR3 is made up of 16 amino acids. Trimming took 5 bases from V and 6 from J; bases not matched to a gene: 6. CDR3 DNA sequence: TGTGCCAGCAGCGCCAGACTAGCGGGAGGGACCAATGAGCAGTTCTTC. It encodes CASSARLAGGTNEQFF. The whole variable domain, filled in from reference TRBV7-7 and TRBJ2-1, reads GAGVSQSPRYKVTKRGQDVTLRCDPISSHATLYWYQQALGQGPEFLTYFNYEAQPDKSGLPSDRFSAERPEGSISTLTIQRTEQRDSAMYRCASSARLAGGTNEQFFGPGTRLTVL.

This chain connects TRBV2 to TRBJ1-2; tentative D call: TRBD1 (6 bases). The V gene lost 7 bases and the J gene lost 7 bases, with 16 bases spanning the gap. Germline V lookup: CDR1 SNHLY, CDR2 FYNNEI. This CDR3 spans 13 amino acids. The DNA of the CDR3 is TGTGCCAGCAATACCATACAGGGTGGTGGCTACACCTTC. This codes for CASNTIQGGGYTF.

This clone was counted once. The CDR3 loop reads CASSQEWINQPQHF. The CDR3 DNA sequence: TGCGCCAGCAGCCAAGAGTGGATCAATCAGCCCCAGCATTTT. This rearrangement joins TRBV4-3 to TRBJ1-5; D remains unclear. Germline CDR1 and CDR2: LGHNA and YSLEER. V dropped 0 bases and J dropped 3 bases, with 6 bases sitting between them. CDR3 length: 14 residues.

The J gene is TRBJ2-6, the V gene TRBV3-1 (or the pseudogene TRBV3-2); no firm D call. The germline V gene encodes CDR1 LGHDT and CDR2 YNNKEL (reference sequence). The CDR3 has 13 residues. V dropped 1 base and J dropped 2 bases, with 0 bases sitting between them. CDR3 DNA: TGTGCCAGCAGCCAAGCTGGGGCCAACGTCCTGACTTTC. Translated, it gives CASSQAGANVLTF.

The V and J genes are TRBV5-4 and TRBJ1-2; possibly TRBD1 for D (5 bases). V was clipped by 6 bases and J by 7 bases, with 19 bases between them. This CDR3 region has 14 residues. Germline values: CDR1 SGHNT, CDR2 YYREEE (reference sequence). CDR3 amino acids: CASNPNRGISGYTF. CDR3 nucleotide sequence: TGTGCCAGCAACCCAAATAGGGGCATATCTGGCTACACCTTC. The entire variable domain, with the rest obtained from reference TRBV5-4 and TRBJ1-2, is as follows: ETGVTQSPTHLIKTRGQQVTLRCSSQSGHNTVSWYQQALGQGPQFIFQYYREEENGRGNFPPRFSGLQFPNYSSELNVNALELDDSALYLCASNPNRGISGYTFGSGTRLTVV.

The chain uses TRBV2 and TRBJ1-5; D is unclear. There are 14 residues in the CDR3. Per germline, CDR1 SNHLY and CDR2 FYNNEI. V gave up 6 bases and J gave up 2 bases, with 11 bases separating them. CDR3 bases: TGTGCCAGCAGGACGACGGAGGGCAATCAGCCCCAGCATTTT. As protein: CASRTTEGNQPQHF.